This TCR beta chain derives from a study of PD-1 blockade in classical Hodgkin lymphoma. Assay used: immunoSEQ multiplex PCR; TCRdb lists only in-frame clones, some missing. The sample has roughly 60,000 clones, about 90% seen once. The CDR3 covers 16 residues. The V gene's germline CDR1 is MNHEY and CDR2 SVGAGI. V shed 2 bases, J shed 2 bases, and the junction held 7 bases outside the gene matches. The time point: cycle 4 day 1 (C4D1), after five to seven weeks of nivolumab. Brentuximab vedotin exposure varied among the patients, all of whom had relapsed after autologous stem cell transplantation. Best responses were complete response, partial response or progressive disease.

V and J are TRBV6-5 and TRBJ2-7, with 9 bases matching TRBD1. This receptor was identified in a human donor with classical Hodgkin lymphoma. Here the sequenced sample was peripheral blood mononuclear cells (PBMCs), taken before the fourth cycle of nivolumab. Written as DNA, the CDR3 is TGTGCCAGCAGTTACCGCCGAGGACAGGGGACCTACGAGCAGTACTTC. Amino acid sequence: CASSYRRGQGTYEQYF.